A single sample gave rise to the 16 T cell receptor beta chains below, sequenced in a study of blood T cell repertoires in COVID-19. Repertoires were generated with immunoSEQ multiplex PCR, while TCRdb's copy carries only in-frame clones and drops some. The sample shows 110,000 to 150,000 clones, 81% of them seen only once. The material sequenced was peripheral blood. The receptors here all came from a human donor in a cohort sampled during active COVID-19.

V and J are TRBV4-2 and TRBJ2-5, with 9 bases fitting TRBD1. V lost 4 bases, J lost 5 bases, and 8 bases stayed unmatched. The V gene's germline CDR1 is LGHNA and CDR2 YNFKEQ. The CDR3 is made up of 15 amino acids. CDR3 nucleotides: TGTGCCAGCAGCCTCAGTACAGGGGGCGAGGAGACCCAGTACTTC. It is translated as CASSLSTGGEETQYF.

The V and J genes are TRBV19 and TRBJ2-2; 9 nucleotides align to TRBD1. Per the germline V gene, CDR1 is LNHDA and CDR2 is SQIVND (reference sequence). The CDR3 covers 16 residues. V was clipped by 4 bases and J by 7 bases; unmatched bases: 10. CDR3 nucleotide sequence: TGTGCCAGTAGTAAAACCGGGACAGGGTCTGTCGGGGAGCTGTTTTTT. Its protein is CASSKTGTGSVGELFF.

The rearrangement links TRBV5-4 to TRBJ2-1; 13 bases map to TRBD2. The CDR3 sequence is 16 residues long. Germline V lookup: CDR1 SGHNT, CDR2 YYREEE (reference sequence). V dropped 3 bases and J dropped 4; count of bases not matched to a gene: 4. The CDR3 loop is CASSSGTSGKYNEQFF. Written as DNA, the CDR3 is TGTGCCAGCAGCTCTGGGACTAGCGGGAAGTACAATGAGCAGTTCTTC.

V and J are TRBV5-1 and TRBJ2-7, with 7 bases identical to TRBD1. CDR3 length equals 15 residues. V shed 3 bases, J shed 2 bases, and the junction held 8 bases outside the gene matches. Germline CDR1 SGHRS, CDR2 YFSETQ. In DNA form, the CDR3 reads TGCGCCAGCAGCTATACCGGGACAGTAGCCTACGAGCAGTACTTC. This codes for CASSYTGTVAYEQYF.

This chain joins TRBV27 and TRBJ2-7, with 9 bases fitting TRBD1. V lost 5 bases, J lost 5 bases, and 10 bases stayed unmatched. Germline-derived CDR1 and CDR2 are MNHEY and SMNVEV (reference sequence). The CDR3 runs to 15 residues. Here the CDR3 DNA reads TGTGCCAGCAGTCCCTATTCGGACAGGGGCCACGAGCAGTACTTC. Translation: CASSPYSDRGHEQYF.

The rearrangement links TRBV29-1 to TRBJ2-1, with D possibly being TRBD2 (6 bases). This CDR3 contains 13 residues. CDR1 and CDR2 from the germline V gene are SQVTM and ANQGSEA. Trimming shortened V by 4 bases and J by 3 bases, and 10 bases separated the two germline ends. CDR3 nucleotides: TGCAGCGTTGTAGCGGCCCTCTACAATGAGCAGTTCTTC. Protein product: CSVVAALYNEQFF.

This clone was picked up one time. The chain combines TRBV5-1 with TRBJ2-7; 7 bases agree with TRBD1. The CDR3 spans 16 residues. CDR1 is SGHRS and CDR2 is YFSETQ in the germline V gene. V lost 4 bases, J lost 3 bases, and 13 bases stayed unmatched. For the CDR3, the DNA is TGCGCCAGCAGCATATCGCCCGGGACAGAACACTACGAGCAGTACTTC. The encoded protein is CASSISPGTEHYEQYF.

The rearrangement links TRBV6-5 to TRBJ2-7; 16 bases fit TRBD2. Germline CDR1 is MNHEY and CDR2 is SVGAGI. The CDR3 runs to 15 residues. The junction had 2 bases not matched to a gene; V was cut back by 7 bases and J by 2 bases. The CDR3 region is CASTGTSGRAYEQYF. Written as DNA, the CDR3 is TGTGCCAGCACTGGGACTAGCGGGAGGGCCTACGAGCAGTACTTC.

The chain uses TRBV6-1 and TRBJ2-1, with 9 bases matching TRBD2. J was trimmed by 9 bases and V by 0 bases; bases with no gene match: 9. The CDR3 runs 16 residues. Germline values: CDR1 MNHNS, CDR2 SASEGT. The CDR3 loop reads CASSEAFSGRGAEQFF. CDR3 DNA sequence: TGTGCCAGCAGTGAAGCGTTTAGCGGGAGAGGTGCTGAGCAGTTCTTC.

This clone was counted between two and nine times. The J gene is TRBJ2-3, the V gene TRBV19; 15 nucleotides match TRBD2. The germline V gene has CDR1 LNHDA and CDR2 SQIVND (reference sequence). The junction had 6 bases not matched to a gene; V was cut back by 4 bases and J by 4 bases. The CDR3 is 17 amino acids. The CDR3 DNA reads as TGTGCCAGTAGTACCCGGACTAGCGGGAGGGACCCAGATACGCAGTATTTT. Protein sequence: CASSTRTSGRDPDTQYF.

The gene calls are TRBV7-8 and TRBJ1-5, with D unclear. The V end lost 1 base, the J end lost 1 base, and 8 bases lay between the germline ends. Germline CDR1 SGHVS, CDR2 FQNEAQ. CDR3 size: 15 residues. CDR3 bases: TGTGCCAGCAGCTTAGTATCCGTCAGCAATCAGCCCCAGCATTTT. Encoded protein: CASSLVSVSNQPQHF. The variable domain in full, completed from reference TRBV7-8 and TRBJ1-5, reads GAGVSQSPRYKVAKRGQDVALRCDPISGHVSLFWYQQALGQGPEFLTYFQNEAQLDKSGLPSDRFFAERPEGSVSTLKIQRTQQEDSAVYLCASSLVSVSNQPQHFGDGTRLSIL.

This clone is a singleton in its sample. V is TRBV5-1 and J is TRBJ1-1, with no clear D. V lost 4 bases and J lost 4, with 20 bases in between. Looked up from germline, CDR1 is SGHRS and CDR2 is YFSETQ. This CDR3 is built from 16 residues. The CDR3 DNA reads TGCGCCAGCAGCCCATTATCTACAAGAGGGAGCACTGAAGCTTTCTTT. Its protein product is CASSPLSTRGSTEAFF.

The chain combines TRBV2 with TRBJ2-2; 9 positions match TRBD2. Looked up from germline, CDR1 is SNHLY and CDR2 is FYNNEI. With 6 bases clipped from V and 0 bases from J, the junction kept 11 bases outside the gene matches. CDR3 size: 18 residues. The CDR3 protein is CASSALTGGRANTGELFF. The DNA for the CDR3 is TGTGCCAGCAGCGCCCTGACTGGCGGGAGGGCGAACACCGGGGAGCTGTTTTTT.

This chain uses TRBV7-6 with TRBJ2-3; D remains unclear. The CDR3 sequence is 16 residues long. The V end lost 5 bases, the J end lost 0 bases, and 15 bases lay between the germline ends. The germline gives CDR1 SGHVS, CDR2 FNYEAQ. The CDR3: CASSQVGGTSTDTQYF. In nucleotides, the CDR3 is TGTGCCAGCAGCCAAGTCGGTGGTACTAGCACAGATACGCAGTATTTT.

A few counts support this clone. This chain connects TRBV3-1 (or the pseudogene TRBV3-2) to TRBJ2-2, with 7 bases aligning to TRBD2. Trimming at V came to 6 bases and at J to 0 bases, leaving 4 bases not matched to a gene. The CDR3 spans 15 residues. Per germline, CDR1 LGHDT and CDR2 YNNKEL (reference sequence). The CDR3 region is CASRPSGANTGELFF. The CDR3 DNA reads as TGTGCCAGCAGACCGAGCGGGGCGAACACCGGGGAGCTGTTTTTT.

This chain uses TRBV6-5 with TRBJ2-7; 7 bases align to TRBD1. CDR1 is MNHEY and CDR2 is SVGAGI in the germline V gene. V lost 7 bases, J lost 4 bases, and 4 bases stayed unmatched. The CDR3 loop spans 12 amino acids. This CDR3 is CASTGTVYEQYF. CDR3 bases: TGTGCCAGCACCGGGACAGTATACGAGCAGTACTTC.